This TCR beta chain emerged from a study of spatial heterogeneity in lung cancer. This clonotype was counted only a few times. Time point indicated: blood at routine non-recurrence follow-up after resection. TCRdb re-analysed the 5' RACE reads in MiXCR, keeping a single row per CDR3 protein. The repertoire holds 85,000 to 100,000 distinct CDR3 sequences, with roughly a fifth as singletons. The CDR3 covers 13 residues. CDR1 is MNHEY and CDR2 is SVGAGI in the germline V gene. Between the trimmed V and J ends, which lost 1 base and 0 bases, there was a span of 3 bases. J is TRBJ1-1 and V is TRBV6-5; no firm D call. This clonotype was obtained from a male donor with early-stage non-small cell lung cancer. The sequencing here drew on PBMCs, taken at follow-up. The CDR3 loop reads CASSYYLNTEAFF. CDR3 DNA: TGTGCCAGCAGTTACTACCTGAACACTGAAGCTTTCTTT.